This TCR beta chain is drawn from a study of blood T cell repertoires in COVID-19. Study in general: Samples of COVID-19 (acute and convalescent) were obtained from the United States, Italy and Spain. Sources were T cells, B-cell-depleted T cells, or PBMCs; the material itself was cDNA or gDNA.

As handled by the study authors: Amplification with reference gene primers provided the estimates of nucleated cell counts. The protocol was immunoSEQ multiplex PCR, while the TCRdb copy is restricted to in-frame clones and leaves out a portion. V and J calls and clone size follow that table, whereas D and trimming were derived from the DNA. This sample has 350,000 to 450,000 clones, with more than 75% found just once. Germline CDR1 and CDR2: MDHEN and SYDVKM. The V end was cut by 8 bases, the J end by 2 bases, with 13 bases between. The CDR3 covers 14 residues. Patients of the Seattle cohort, enrolled during active infection, were followed longitudinally.

Material for sequencing was peripheral blood. The receptor's source is a woman aged 55-69 years with COVID-19, enrolled during active disease. The chain carries TRBV28 and TRBJ1-3; no clear D. CDR3 protein: CASSSGFAGNTIYF. CDR3 nucleotide sequence: TGTGCCAGCTCCTCGGGTTTTGCTGGAAACACCATATATTTT.